These 8 T cell receptor beta chains came from one sample sequenced in a study of blood T cell repertoires in COVID-19. This table comes from immunoSEQ multiplex PCR, and its TCRdb copy is limited to in-frame clones, with some not included. The repertoire consists of around 200,000 clones, with 85% to 90% occurring once and the leading ten covering 3% to 4.5%. Source material: peripheral blood. The source of these receptors is a man aged 18 to 29 with active or convalescent COVID-19.

The chain couples TRBV19 to TRBJ1-6; a weak D match, TRBD1 (5 bases). CDR3 length: 14 residues. CDR1 and CDR2 from the germline V gene are LNHDA and SQIVND (reference sequence). V lost 2 bases to trimming and J lost 9 bases, with 11 bases between them. The CDR3, as DNA: TGTGCCAGTAGTATATCCTCAGGGATTTCACCCCTCCACTTT. Translated, it gives CASSISSGISPLHF.

V is TRBV2 and J is TRBJ2-7; TRBD2 matches at 7 bases. The CDR3 loop spans 16 amino acids. The germline V gene has CDR1 SNHLY and CDR2 FYNNEI. J gave up 5 bases and V 6 bases, and 16 bases lay outside the gene matches. The CDR3: CASRTPRGGRDDEQYF. The CDR3 DNA reads TGTGCCAGCAGAACACCCCGGGGCGGGAGAGACGACGAGCAGTACTTC. Full variable domain (rest looked up from reference TRBV2 and TRBJ2-7): EPEVTQTPSHQVTQMGQEVILRCVPISNHLYFYWYRQILGQKVEFLVSFYNNEISEKSEIFDDQFSVERPDGSNFTLKIRSTKLEDSAMYFCASRTPRGGRDDEQYFGPGTRLTVT.

V and J are TRBV6-1 and TRBJ2-5, with a tentative D call TRBD1 (5 bases). Trimming left V 1 base short and J 2 bases short, with 11 bases between. The CDR3 totals 15 residues. Germline lookup yields CDR1 MNHNS and CDR2 SASEGT. The CDR3 DNA sequence: TGTGCCAGCAGTGAAGTTAGGGGCCGACAAGAGACCCAGTACTTC. Translation gives CASSEVRGRQETQYF.

The rearrangement links TRBV6-5 to TRBJ2-7; the D gene is possibly TRBD1 (6 bases). CDR3 length: 14 residues. Trimming removed 6 bases at V and 3 bases at J, with 15 bases between. Germline loops: CDR1 MNHEY, CDR2 SVGAGI. CDR3 region: CASSLVQGLYEQYV. DNA of the CDR3: TGTGCCAGCAGCCTGGTACAGGGCCTCTACGAGCAGTACGTC.

The gene calls are TRBV6-6 and TRBJ1-1; no clear D gene. Germline CDR1 is MNHNY and CDR2 is SVGAGI (reference sequence). The CDR3 consists of 12 residues. V was trimmed by 5 bases and J by 0 bases, leaving 4 bases between them. The CDR3 DNA reads TGTGCCAGCAGTATCTTGAACACTGAAGCTTTCTTT. It yields the protein CASSILNTEAFF.

J is TRBJ2-1 and V is TRBV27; D call uncertain. Germline lookup yields CDR1 MNHEY and CDR2 SMNVEV (reference sequence). The CDR3 consists of 12 residues. Trimming left V 8 bases short and J 9 bases short, with 14 bases between. In DNA, the CDR3 is TGTGCCAGCCGAGTGTCCCCTGGTGAGCAGTTCTTC. Amino acid sequence: CASRVSPGEQFF.

The chain links TRBV27 to TRBJ2-7; D is perhaps TRBD2 (6 bases). The CDR3 has 13 amino acids. The V gene lost 3 bases and the J gene lost 5 bases, with 11 bases spanning the gap. Germline lookup yields CDR1 MNHEY and CDR2 SMNVEV (reference sequence). CDR3 coding DNA: TGTGCCAGCAGTTTTGGGACTCCGAACGAGCAGTACTTC. This sequence encodes CASSFGTPNEQYF.

The chain links TRBV4-1 to TRBJ1-1; TRBD1 matches 7 bases. The CDR3 covers 15 residues. V lost 4 bases and J lost 8; bases outside the gene matches: 13. The germline V gene encodes CDR1 MGHRA and CDR2 YSYEKL. The CDR3 sequence: CASSLIFRDRGEAFF. In nucleotides, the CDR3 is TGCGCCAGCAGCCTCATTTTCCGGGACAGAGGGGAAGCTTTCTTT.